The clone carrying this TCR beta chain was observed many times. There are 15 residues in the CDR3. Germline V CDR1 and CDR2: MDHEN, SYDVKM. The ends lost 4 bases at V and 5 bases at J; junction bases unmatched: 8. Amplification targeted TCR beta CDR3 regions from RNA transcripts. Carried out on the TCR CDR3, a first-round RT-PCR used the HTBI primer set. MiXCR, applied by TCRdb to the multiplex PCR reads, yields one record per CDR3 protein. The sample gives over 150,000 distinct CDR3 sequences, around a sixth of which show up once; around 48% is in the top ten. These data originate in a study of T cells in Graves' hyperthyroidism and ophthalmopathy.

J is TRBJ1-5 and V is TRBV28; 7 nucleotides match TRBD1. Sequenced sample: blood. The source of this sequence is a woman aged 45-59 years with Graves' hyperthyroidism. In DNA, the CDR3 is TGTGCCAGCAGTTCCACGACAGGGTGGTATCAGCCCCAGCATTTT. Translated: CASSSTTGWYQPQHF.